The 2 T cell receptor beta chains listed next were all sequenced from one sample in a study of pediatric ulcerative colitis. Assay used: immunoSEQ multiplex PCR; TCRdb lists only in-frame clones, some missing. The table has 65,000 or so clones, 70% to 90% seen once; the top ten hold around 3.5%. Sequenced material: blood. The receptor source for this set is a boy under 18 with severe ulcerative colitis.

This chain joins TRBV11-3 and TRBJ1-1, with 7 bases matching TRBD1. Trimming cost V 8 bases and J 4 bases; bases outside gene matches: 4. Germline loops: CDR1 SGHNT, CDR2 YENEEA. CDR3 length: 12 residues. CDR3 sequence reads: CASVGQLTEAFF. The CDR3 DNA is TGTGCCAGCGTGGGACAGCTCACTGAAGCTTTCTTT.

As DNA, the CDR3 is TGCGCCAGCAGTCCCGGACAGGATTGGAACTATGGCTACACCTTC. Translation: CASSPGQDWNYGYTF. V is TRBV10-1 and J is TRBJ1-2, with TRBD1 matching over 7 bases. V was pared by 5 bases and J by 2 bases, with 8 bases of the junction left unmatched. Per the germline V gene, CDR1 is WNHNN and CDR2 is SYGVQD (reference sequence). This CDR3 has 15 amino acids.